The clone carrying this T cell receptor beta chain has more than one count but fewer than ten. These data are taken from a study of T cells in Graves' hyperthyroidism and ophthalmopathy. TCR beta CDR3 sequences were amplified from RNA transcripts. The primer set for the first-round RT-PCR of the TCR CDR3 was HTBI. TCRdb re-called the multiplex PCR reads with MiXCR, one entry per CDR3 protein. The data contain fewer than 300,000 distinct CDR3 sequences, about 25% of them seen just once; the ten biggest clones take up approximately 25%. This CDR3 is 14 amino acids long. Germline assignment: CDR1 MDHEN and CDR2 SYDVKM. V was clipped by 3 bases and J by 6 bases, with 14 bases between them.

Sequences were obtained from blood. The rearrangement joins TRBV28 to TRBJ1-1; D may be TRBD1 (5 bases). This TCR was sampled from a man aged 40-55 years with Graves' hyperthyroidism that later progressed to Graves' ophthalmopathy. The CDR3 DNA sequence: TGTGCCAGCAGTTTTCAGTTGGGGGGTCCTGAAGCTTTCTTT. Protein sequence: CASSFQLGGPEAFF.